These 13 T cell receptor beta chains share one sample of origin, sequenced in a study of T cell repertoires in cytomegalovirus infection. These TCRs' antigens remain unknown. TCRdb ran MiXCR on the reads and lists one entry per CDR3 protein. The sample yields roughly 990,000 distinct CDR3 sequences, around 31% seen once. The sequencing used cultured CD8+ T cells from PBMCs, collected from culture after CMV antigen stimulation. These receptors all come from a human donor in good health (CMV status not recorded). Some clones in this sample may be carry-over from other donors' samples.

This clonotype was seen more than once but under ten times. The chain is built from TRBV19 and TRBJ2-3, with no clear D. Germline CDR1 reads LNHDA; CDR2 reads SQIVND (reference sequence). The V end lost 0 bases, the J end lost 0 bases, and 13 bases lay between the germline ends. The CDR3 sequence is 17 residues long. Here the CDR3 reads CASSIDLWTGSTDTQYF. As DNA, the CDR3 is TGTGCCAGTAGTATAGATCTATGGACCGGTAGCACAGATACGCAGTATTTT.

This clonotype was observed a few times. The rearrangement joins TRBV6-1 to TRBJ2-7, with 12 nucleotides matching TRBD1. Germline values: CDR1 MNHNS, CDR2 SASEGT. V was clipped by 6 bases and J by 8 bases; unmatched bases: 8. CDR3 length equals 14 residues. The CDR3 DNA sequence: TGTGCCAGCAGGGCCGGGACAGGGGGCTTTAAGCAGTACGTC. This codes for CASRAGTGGFKQYV.

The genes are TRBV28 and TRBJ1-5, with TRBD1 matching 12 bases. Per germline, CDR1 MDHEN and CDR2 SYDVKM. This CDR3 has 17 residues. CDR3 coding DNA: TGTGCTCTAGTTAAGGGGGCCCGGGACAGGGGGCGTCAGCCCCAGCATTTT. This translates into CALVKGARDRGRQPQHF. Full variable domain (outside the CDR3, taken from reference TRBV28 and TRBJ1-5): DVKVTQSSRYLVKRTGEKVFLECVQDMDHENMFWYRQDPGLGLRLIYFSYDVKMKEKGDIPEGYSVSREKKERFSLILESASTNQTSMYLCALVKGARDRGRQPQHFGDGTRLSIL.

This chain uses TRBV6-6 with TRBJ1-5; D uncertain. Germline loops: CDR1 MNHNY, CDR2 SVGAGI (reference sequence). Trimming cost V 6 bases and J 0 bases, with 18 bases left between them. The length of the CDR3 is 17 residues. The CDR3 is CASSLDRAELSNQPQHF. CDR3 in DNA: TGTGCCAGCAGCCTAGATCGGGCAGAACTTAGCAATCAGCCCCAGCATTTT.

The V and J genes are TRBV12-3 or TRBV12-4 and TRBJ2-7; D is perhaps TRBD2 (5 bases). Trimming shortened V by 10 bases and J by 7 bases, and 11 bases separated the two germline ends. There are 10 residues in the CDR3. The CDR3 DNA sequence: TGTGCCACGCAACCGGGGGAGCAGTACTTC. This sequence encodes CATQPGEQYF.

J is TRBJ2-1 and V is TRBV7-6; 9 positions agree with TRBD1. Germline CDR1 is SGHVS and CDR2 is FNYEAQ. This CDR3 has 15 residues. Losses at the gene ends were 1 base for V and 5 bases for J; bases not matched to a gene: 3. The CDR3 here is CASSLGQGVNNEQFF. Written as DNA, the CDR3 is TGTGCCAGCAGCTTAGGACAGGGGGTTAACAATGAGCAGTTCTTC.

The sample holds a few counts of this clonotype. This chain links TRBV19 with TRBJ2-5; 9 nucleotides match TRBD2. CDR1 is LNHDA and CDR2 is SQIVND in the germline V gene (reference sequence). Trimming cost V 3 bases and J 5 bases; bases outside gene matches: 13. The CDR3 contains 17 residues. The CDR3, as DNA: TGTGCCAGTAGTATGGGGATTGTGCGGGGGGGCGCGGAGACCCAGTACTTC. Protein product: CASSMGIVRGGAETQYF.

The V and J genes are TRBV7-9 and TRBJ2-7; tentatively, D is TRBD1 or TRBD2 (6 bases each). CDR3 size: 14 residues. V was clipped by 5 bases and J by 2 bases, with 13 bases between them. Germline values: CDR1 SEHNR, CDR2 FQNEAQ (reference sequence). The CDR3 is CASSPMGGPYEQYV. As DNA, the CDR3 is TGTGCCAGCAGCCCCATGGGGGGCCCCTACGAGCAGTACGTC.

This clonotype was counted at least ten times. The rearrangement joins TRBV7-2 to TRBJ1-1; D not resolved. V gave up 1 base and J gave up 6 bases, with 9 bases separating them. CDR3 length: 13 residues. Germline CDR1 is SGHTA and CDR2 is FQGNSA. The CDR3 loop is CASSLDSVAEAFF. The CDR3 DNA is TGTGCCAGCAGCTTAGACAGCGTCGCTGAAGCTTTCTTT. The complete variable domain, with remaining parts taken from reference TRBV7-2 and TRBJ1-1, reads GAGVSQSPSNKVTEKGKDVELRCDPISGHTALYWYRQSLGQGLEFLIYFQGNSAPDKSGLPSDRFSAERTGGSVSTLTIQRTQQEDSAVYLCASSLDSVAEAFFGQGTRLTVV.

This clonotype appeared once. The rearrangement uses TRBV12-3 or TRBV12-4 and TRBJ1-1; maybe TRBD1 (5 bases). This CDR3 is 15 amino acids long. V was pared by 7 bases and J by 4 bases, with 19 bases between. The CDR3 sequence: CASTKRGRQVTEAFF. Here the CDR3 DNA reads TGTGCCAGCACCAAAAGGGGACGACAAGTCACTGAAGCTTTCTTT.

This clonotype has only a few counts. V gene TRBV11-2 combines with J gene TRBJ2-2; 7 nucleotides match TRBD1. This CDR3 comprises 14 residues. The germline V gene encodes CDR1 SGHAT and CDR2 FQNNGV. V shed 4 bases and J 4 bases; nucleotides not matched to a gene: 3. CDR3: CASSWYRGTGELFF. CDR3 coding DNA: TGTGCCAGCAGCTGGTACAGGGGCACCGGGGAGCTGTTTTTT. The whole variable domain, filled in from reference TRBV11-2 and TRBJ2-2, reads EAGVAQSPRYKIIEKRQSVAFWCNPISGHATLYWYQQILGQGPKLLIQFQNNGVVDDSQLPKDRFSAERLKGVDSTLKIQPAKLEDSAVYLCASSWYRGTGELFFGEGSRLTVL.

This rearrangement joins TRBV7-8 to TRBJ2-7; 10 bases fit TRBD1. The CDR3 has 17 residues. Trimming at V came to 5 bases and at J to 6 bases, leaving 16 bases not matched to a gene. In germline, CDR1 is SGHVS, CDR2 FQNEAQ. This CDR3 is CASSTQGGGTGEGEQYF. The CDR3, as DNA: TGTGCCAGCAGCACCCAAGGGGGAGGGACAGGGGAGGGCGAGCAGTACTTC.

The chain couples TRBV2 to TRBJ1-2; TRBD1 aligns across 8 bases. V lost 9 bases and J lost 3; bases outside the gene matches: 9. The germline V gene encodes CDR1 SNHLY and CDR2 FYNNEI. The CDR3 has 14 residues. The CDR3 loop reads CASPSMTGDYGYTF. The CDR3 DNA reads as TGTGCCAGTCCCTCAATGACAGGGGACTATGGCTACACCTTC.